This T cell receptor (beta chain) appears in the sequencing data of a study of cytomegalovirus exposure and HLA in healthy donors (dated by TCRdb to 2016 to 2017). At the level of the whole study: In an earlier analysis of 450 to 750 of the donors, 276 Gb of sequence data and 120 million or so unique TCR beta sequences from 180 million or so T cells were reported. An early release covering roughly 580 HLA-typed donors comprised around 300 gigabases of sequencing data and some 79 million unique TCR sequences. Of the roughly 420 genotyped donors, roughly 80% were placed in the genetic ancestry cluster associated with self-reported Caucasian donors. The aim of the study was to test whether cataloging public T cell receptors could identify signatures of past pathogen exposure. The study profiled the T cell repertoires of hundreds of subjects by immunosequencing and related them to cytomegalovirus serostatus. Along with the roughly 670-subject first cohort, a separate validation cohort of over a hundred different subjects was used. To predict cytomegalovirus infection status, the study combined high-throughput TCR immunosequencing, statistical association of individual TCRs with disease status, and machine learning. In a later analysis, previously published TCR beta repertoires from fewer than 750 donors were re-analyzed and high-resolution HLA genotyping was added so that TCR occurrence patterns could be studied. The later analysis used no new phenotypic data to find candidate immune exposures, relying instead on TCR beta sequences and their occurrence across donors. In an earlier analysis of about 590 of the donors, high-throughput TCR beta sequencing was used to judge whether each TCR beta V gene segment behaved as functional or pseudogenic. Alongside the repertoire data, information on donor age, sex, ethnicity and CMV serostatus was compiled. A later genetic analysis used genome-wide SNP genotypes for about three fifths of the 666 donors, treating that subset as a discovery cohort. All discovery cohort repertoires had been generated on a single sequencing platform. HLA typing included class I and class II loci at four-digit resolution. The number of donors typed differed by locus, with 629-630 for A, B, C, DRB1 and DQB1, 522 for DQA1, some 570 for DPA1, and 472 for DPB1. Roughly 5 DR-DQ haplotypes were handled as single units for association and clustering, since linkage in the cohort was strong. Among some 410 genotyped donors of the cohort, an average of about 240,000 unique TCR beta nucleotide sequences were sequenced per donor, around 18% of them non-productive. The full study reports these points: A group of highly shared sequence variants was considered likely to be a technical artifact of the sequencing pipeline. A later analysis found that HLA-associated TCR beta chains were more clonally expanded and had lower generation probabilities than equally common non-associated chains. A later analysis found that most CMV-associated TCR beta chains appeared HLA-restricted, with HLA associations seemingly driven largely by CMV exposure. Linkage disequilibrium might explain the correlated functional status among segregating V segments, but an unknown experimental factor could not be excluded. Immune exposure information for the cohort was limited to CMV serostatus. While some public TCRs were present in many individuals, most TCR sequences turned up only very rarely across donors. Compared with the approximately 670-donor mean, donors in an Asian-associated ancestry cluster had fewer N-insertions in productive TCRs, according to a later genetic analysis. Some IMGT-functional V segments, including TRBV6-2 and TRBV6-3, could not be distinguished by the 87-base-pair reads and were therefore excluded. A further reported finding was that TCR beta sequences accurately predicted the HLA-A and HLA-B alleles for most subjects in the first cohort. In a later analysis, the rate of TCR association differed among HLA loci, with DRB1 alleles having the most associated TCRs and HLA-C alleles having the fewest. At a false discovery rate of 0.05, a later analysis linked about 16,000 TCR beta sequences to specific HLA alleles. The authors suggested that the approach could potentially be extended to other disease states and immunological phenotypes. The study gave a list of some 150 TCR beta chains associated with cytomegalovirus. When HLA alleles, especially DR and DQ, strongly co-occurred, attributing TCR associations to individual alleles was difficult. Several of the top co-occurrence clusters appeared to be linked to parvovirus B19, influenza, CMV and Epstein-Barr virus, according to a later analysis. In an earlier analysis of fewer than 700 of the donors, most TCR beta V segments appeared in productive rearrangements about 87% or about 30% of the time, broadly matching IMGT annotations. The earlier analysis of approximately 540 of the donors excluded 15 to 20 rarely observed V segments, including chromosome 9 orphons, because counts were too low. The presence/absence analyses assumed that sequencing depth was roughly uniform across donors, and that assumption may not be true. Three of the identified cytomegalovirus-associated TCR beta chains were confirmed in vitro to be specific for cytomegalovirus antigens. HLA typing was unavailable for some donors at each locus, so association tests used only the typed subset. In this cohort, only TCR beta chains were sequenced, and detectable features were limited by the absence of alpha or paired-chain data. A later genetic analysis associated a missense DCLRE1C variant with V-gene and J-gene trimming of TCR beta chains, and an independent cohort replicated the association. The classifier was reported to diagnose cytomegalovirus status with high specificity and sensitivity in both the original cohort and the validation cohort.

This clone was picked up one time. No cognate antigen has been identified for it. No clone much larger than this one lies a single base away; base qualities are absent. The cohort comprised fewer than 750 healthy bone marrow donors. At the time of sampling, all cohort members were nominally healthy, though unrecorded immune exposures were likely present. The donor tested CMV seropositive and was one of the 289 seropositive cohort members. A peripheral blood sample was provided by each donor, and peripheral blood mononuclear cells were used for TCR beta sequencing. The Qiagen DNeasy Blood Extraction Kit was used to extract genomic DNA from the blood cell samples. The receptor library was made with the immunoSEQ multiplex PCR assay. The multiplex PCR relied on a mix of 60 forward primers for TCR Vbeta segments and 13 reverse primers for TCR Jbeta segments. Amplification of the CDR3 region of rearranged TCR beta genes was performed with a multiplex PCR assay on genomic DNA. The amplified TCR beta libraries were sequenced on the Illumina HiSeq System as 87-base-pair reads. Turning to the authors' computational methods: A later analysis tallied 75 million to 95 million unique TCR beta chains across the 666 repertoires, and approximately 12 million of those chains were shared by two or more donors. Raw reads were error-corrected and collapsed into unique sequences with a nearest-neighbor algorithm that merged closely related sequences to remove PCR and sequencing errors. CDR3 sequences were aligned to IMGT reference sequences to assign V, D and J gene segments. For a sequence to be retained, at least a six-nucleotide match to both a V gene segment and a J gene segment was required. Rearrangements were called productive when the CDR3 lacked stop codons and stayed in frame with V and J; all others were non-productive. Following IMGT convention, CDR3 was defined as the stretch from the second conserved V-encoded cysteine up to the conserved J-encoded phenylalanine. The earlier analysis of a few hundred of the donors excluded sequences that lacked an unambiguous match to a single V gene segment. In an earlier analysis of several hundred of the donors, a V segment was called functional when productive rearrangements were above 56.7%, and segregating when the standard deviation between donors exceeded 5%. A statistical classification framework was built to diagnose cytomegalovirus status from the catalog of TCR beta chain sequences. A later analysis assigned V and J genes by comparing TCR nucleotide sequences with IMGT/GENE-DB human TR gene sequences. A later analysis assigned CDR3 sequences and most-parsimonious VDJ recombination scenarios with the TCRdist pipeline. In a later analysis, every TCR beta chain was defined by the combination of its CDR3 amino acid sequence and its V-gene family, and reads without a unique V-gene family were dropped. In a later analysis, approximately 640 highly shared, low-generation-probability nucleotide sequences were removed to address suspected cross-contamination and a sequencing artifact. In a later analysis, a clonal expansion index for each public chain was calculated from normalized within-repertoire ranks of inferred template counts. Generation probabilities in a later analysis came from a VDJ recombination model fitted to out-of-frame rearrangements, and those results were checked against IGoR. A later analysis scored TCR-TCR, TCR-HLA and TCR-CMV co-occurrence with hypergeometric tests, applying a repertoire-size bias correction to TCR pairs. A later analysis estimated false discovery rates by permuting HLA or CMV assignments 20 times. In a later analysis, co-occurring TCRs were grouped using DBSCAN, with TCRdist sequence similarity added in when clustering inside HLA-allele-positive subsets. Repertoires with fewer than 30,000 or more than 120,000 public chains, plus five repertoires with anomalous nucleotide sharing, were excluded from co-occurrence clustering. TCRdb limited this immuneACCESS table to in-frame rearrangements with V and J called. A share of clones is missing; checked studies link under half to unresolved V genes, and the rest is unexplained. Clone size and the V and J calls come from that table; the DNA yielded D and trimming. The sample records about 110,000 clones, 76% of which are singletons. The top ten clonotypes cover roughly 13% of the sample.

Taken from cysteine to phenylalanine, the CDR3 has 13 residues. Of all the DNA, just the CDR3 is kept, 39 bases in frame from base 1. CDR1 is given as SGHTS and CDR2 as YDEGEE, both from the germline V gene. The germline ends are 8 bases apart after V is trimmed by 2 bases and J by 3 bases. The clonotype was recovered from a man in his thirties or forties in good health and CMV-seropositive. Here the chain combines TRBV5-8 and TRBJ1-2; a tentative D match to TRBD1 spans 6 bases. Material: PBMCs. In nucleotides, the sequence is TGTGCCAGCAGCTTCGCAGGGGACTATGGCTACACCTTC. Its coded protein is CASSFAGDYGYTF.